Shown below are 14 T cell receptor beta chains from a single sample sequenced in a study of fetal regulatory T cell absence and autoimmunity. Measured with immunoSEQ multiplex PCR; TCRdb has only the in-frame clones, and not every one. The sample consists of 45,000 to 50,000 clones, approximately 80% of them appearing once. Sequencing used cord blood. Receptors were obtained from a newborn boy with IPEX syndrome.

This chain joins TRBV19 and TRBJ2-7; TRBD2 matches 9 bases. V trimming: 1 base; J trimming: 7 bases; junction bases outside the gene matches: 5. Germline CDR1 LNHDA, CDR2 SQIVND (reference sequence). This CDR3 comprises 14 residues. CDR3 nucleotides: TGTGCCAGTAGTATAGCAAGGAGCGGGGGGGAGCAGTACTTC. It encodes CASSIARSGGEQYF.

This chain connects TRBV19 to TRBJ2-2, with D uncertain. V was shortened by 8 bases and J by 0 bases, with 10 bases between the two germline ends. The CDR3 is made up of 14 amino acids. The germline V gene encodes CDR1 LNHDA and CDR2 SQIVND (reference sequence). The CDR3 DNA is TGTGCCAGTGATACTAAGACGAACACCGGGGAGCTGTTTTTT. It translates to CASDTKTNTGELFF.

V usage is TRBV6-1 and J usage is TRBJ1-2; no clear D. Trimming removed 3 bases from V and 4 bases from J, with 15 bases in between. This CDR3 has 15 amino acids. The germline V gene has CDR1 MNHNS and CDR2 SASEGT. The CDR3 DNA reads TGTGCCAGCAGTGAGCAAGCGGGTATAGTCTATGGCTACACCTTC. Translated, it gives CASSEQAGIVYGYTF.

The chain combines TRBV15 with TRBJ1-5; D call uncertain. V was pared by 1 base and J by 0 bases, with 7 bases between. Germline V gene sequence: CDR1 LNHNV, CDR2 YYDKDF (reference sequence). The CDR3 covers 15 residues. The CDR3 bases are TGTGCCACCAGCAGAGCGGGCTATAGCAATCAGCCCCAGCATTTT. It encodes CATSRAGYSNQPQHF.

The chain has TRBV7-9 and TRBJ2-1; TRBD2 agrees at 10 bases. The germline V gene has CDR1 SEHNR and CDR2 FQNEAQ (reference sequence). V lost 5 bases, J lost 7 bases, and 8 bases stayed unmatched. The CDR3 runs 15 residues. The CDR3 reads CASSHERGGTNEQFF. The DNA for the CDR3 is TGTGCCAGCAGCCATGAGCGGGGGGGCACGAATGAGCAGTTCTTC.

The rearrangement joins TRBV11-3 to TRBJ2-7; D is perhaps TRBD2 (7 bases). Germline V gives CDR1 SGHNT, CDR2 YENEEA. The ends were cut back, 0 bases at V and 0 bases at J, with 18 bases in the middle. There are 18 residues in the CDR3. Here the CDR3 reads CASSLDGGHYSSSYEQYF. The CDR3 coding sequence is TGTGCCAGCAGCTTAGACGGGGGGCACTACTCGAGCTCCTACGAGCAGTACTTC.

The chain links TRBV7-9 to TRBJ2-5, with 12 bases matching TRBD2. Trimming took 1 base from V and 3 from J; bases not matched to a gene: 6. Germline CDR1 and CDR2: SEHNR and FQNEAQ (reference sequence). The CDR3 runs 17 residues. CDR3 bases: TGTGCCAGCAGCTTAGGTGGACTAGCGGGGACTAAAGAGACCCAGTACTTC. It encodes CASSLGGLAGTKETQYF.

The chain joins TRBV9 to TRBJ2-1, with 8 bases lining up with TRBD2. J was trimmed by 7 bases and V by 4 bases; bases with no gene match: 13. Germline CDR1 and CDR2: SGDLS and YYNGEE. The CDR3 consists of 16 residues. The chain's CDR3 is CASSSNQRESSNEQFF. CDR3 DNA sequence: TGTGCCAGCAGCTCCAACCAGCGGGAGTCGTCGAATGAGCAGTTCTTC.

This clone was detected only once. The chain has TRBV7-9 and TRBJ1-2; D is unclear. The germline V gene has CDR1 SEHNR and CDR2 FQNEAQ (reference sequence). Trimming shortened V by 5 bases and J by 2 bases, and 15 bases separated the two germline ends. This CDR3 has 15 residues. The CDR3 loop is CASSPHLGSNYGYTF. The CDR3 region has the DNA TGTGCCAGCAGCCCACATTTAGGGTCGAACTATGGCTACACCTTC.

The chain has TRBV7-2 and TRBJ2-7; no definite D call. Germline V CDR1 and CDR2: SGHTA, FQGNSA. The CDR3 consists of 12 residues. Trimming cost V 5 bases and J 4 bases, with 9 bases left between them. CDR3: CASSMQAYEQYF. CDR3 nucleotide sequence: TGTGCCAGCAGCATGCAGGCGTACGAGCAGTACTTC.

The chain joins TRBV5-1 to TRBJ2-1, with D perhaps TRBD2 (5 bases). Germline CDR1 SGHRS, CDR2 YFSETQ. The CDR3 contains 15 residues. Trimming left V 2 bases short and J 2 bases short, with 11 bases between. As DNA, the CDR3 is TGCGCCAGCAGCTTTGGAACTAGTCCCTACAATGAGCAGTTCTTC. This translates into CASSFGTSPYNEQFF.

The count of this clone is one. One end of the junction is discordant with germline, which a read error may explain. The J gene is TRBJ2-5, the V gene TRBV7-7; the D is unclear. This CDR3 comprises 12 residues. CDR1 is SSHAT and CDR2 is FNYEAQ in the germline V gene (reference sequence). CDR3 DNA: TGTGCTAGCAGCGCCTCCCAAGAGACCCAGTACTTC. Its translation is CASSASQETQYF.

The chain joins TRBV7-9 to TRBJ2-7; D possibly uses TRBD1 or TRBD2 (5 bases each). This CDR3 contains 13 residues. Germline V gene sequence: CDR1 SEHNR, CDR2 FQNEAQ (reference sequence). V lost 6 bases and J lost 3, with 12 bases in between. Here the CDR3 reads CASSPGRHYEQYF. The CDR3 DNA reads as TGTGCCAGCAGTCCGGGACGCCACTACGAGCAGTACTTC.

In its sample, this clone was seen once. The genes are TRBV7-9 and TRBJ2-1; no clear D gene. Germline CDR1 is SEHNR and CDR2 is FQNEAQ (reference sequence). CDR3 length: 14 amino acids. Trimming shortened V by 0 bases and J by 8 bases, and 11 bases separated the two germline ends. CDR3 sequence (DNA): TGTGCCAGCAGCTTAGCCTACGTTCCGGATGAGCAGTTCTTC. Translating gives CASSLAYVPDEQFF.